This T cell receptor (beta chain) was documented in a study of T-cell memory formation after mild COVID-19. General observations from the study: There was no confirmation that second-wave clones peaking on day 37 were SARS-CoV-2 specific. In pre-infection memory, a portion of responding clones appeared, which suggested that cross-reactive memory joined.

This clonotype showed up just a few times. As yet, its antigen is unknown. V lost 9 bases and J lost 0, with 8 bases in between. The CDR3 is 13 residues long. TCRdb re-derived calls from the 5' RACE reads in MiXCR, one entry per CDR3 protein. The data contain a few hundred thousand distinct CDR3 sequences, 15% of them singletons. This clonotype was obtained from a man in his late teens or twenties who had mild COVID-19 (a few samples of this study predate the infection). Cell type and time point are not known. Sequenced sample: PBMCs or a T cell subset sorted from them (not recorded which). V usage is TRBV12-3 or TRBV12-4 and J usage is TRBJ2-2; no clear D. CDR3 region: CASTTANTGELFF. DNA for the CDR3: TGTGCCAGTACGACGGCGAACACCGGGGAGCTGTTTTTT.